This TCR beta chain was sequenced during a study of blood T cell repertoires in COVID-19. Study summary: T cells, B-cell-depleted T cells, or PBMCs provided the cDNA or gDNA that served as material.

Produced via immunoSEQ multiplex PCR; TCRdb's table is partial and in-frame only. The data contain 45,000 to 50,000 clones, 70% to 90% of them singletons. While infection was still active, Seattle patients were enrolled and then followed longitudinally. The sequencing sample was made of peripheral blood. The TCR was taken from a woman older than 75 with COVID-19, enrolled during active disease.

The CDR3 sequence: CASSQVTGGWFNEQFF. The CDR3 DNA sequence: TGTGCCAGCAGCCAAGTCACAGGGGGCTGGTTCAATGAGCAGTTCTTC. The V gene is TRBV14, the J gene TRBJ2-1, with TRBD1 identical over 9 bases. J lost 6 bases, V lost 1 base, and 7 bases had no gene match. The germline V gene has CDR1 SGHDN and CDR2 FVKESK. This CDR3 contains 16 residues.